This T cell receptor beta chain was documented in a study of shared clonotypes between healthy human individuals. The donors were all Caucasian adults (living in Nashville, Tennessee). In the CD4+ fraction, cells were divided into CD45RA+ naive and CD45RA-negative memory subsets. V shed 4 bases, J shed 3 bases, and the junction held 7 bases outside the gene matches. This CDR3 is 15 amino acids long. Germline assignment: CDR1 SGHRS and CDR2 YFSETQ. At the deep level, the assay was run. In replicate PCRs of sorted subsets, around 0.2 ug DNA, about 30,000 T cell genomes, was used. Sequencing was performed with immunoSEQ multiplex PCR; in TCRdb, only in-frame clones are kept and a portion is missing. Of about 1.1 million clones listed, about 84% were seen once; the top ten hold approximately 0.52%.

This TCR came from a man aged 18 to 29 in good health. Some clones in this sample may be carry-over from other donors' samples. The V and J genes are TRBV5-1 and TRBJ2-3; 8 bases match TRBD2. The sequencing input was memory CD4+ T cells from PBMCs. Subset given: CD45RA-negative fraction. CDR3 in amino acids: CASSPKLAETDTQYF. DNA of the CDR3: TGCGCCAGCAGCCCTAAACTAGCGGAAACAGATACGCAGTATTTT.